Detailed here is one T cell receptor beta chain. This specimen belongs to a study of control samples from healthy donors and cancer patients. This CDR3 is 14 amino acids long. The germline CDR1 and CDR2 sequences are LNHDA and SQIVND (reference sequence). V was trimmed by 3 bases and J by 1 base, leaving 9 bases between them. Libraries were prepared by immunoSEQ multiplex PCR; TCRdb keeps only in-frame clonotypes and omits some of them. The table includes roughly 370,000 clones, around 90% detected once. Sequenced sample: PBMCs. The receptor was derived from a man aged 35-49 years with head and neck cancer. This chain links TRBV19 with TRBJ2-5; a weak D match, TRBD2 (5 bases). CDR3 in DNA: TGTGCCAGTAGTATTCCGGCGGGCCAAGAGACCCAGTACTTC. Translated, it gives CASSIPAGQETQYF.